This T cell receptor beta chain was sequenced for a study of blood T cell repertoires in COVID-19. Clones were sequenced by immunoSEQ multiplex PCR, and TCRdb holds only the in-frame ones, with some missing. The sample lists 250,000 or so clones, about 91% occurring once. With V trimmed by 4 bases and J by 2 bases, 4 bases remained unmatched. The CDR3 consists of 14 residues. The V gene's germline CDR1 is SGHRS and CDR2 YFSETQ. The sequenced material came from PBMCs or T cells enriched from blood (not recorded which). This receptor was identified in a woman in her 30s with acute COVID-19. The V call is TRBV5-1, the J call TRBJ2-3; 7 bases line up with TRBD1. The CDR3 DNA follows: TGCGCCAGCAGCCCGGGACAGACCACAGATACGCAGTATTTT. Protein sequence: CASSPGQTTDTQYF.